The 24 T cell receptor beta chains below were found in one sample sequenced in a study of blood T cell repertoires in COVID-19. Profiled with immunoSEQ multiplex PCR; TCRdb holds only in-frame clones, not every one. Here the sample spans tens of thousands of clones, about 90% being singletons. What was sequenced was peripheral blood. The receptors were sampled from a woman older than 75 with active or convalescent COVID-19.

The table lists this clone with a few counts. The chain couples TRBV27 to TRBJ1-1, with D possibly being TRBD1 (5 bases). CDR1 is MNHEY and CDR2 is SMNVEV in the germline V gene (reference sequence). V lost 0 bases and J 3 bases, leaving 8 bases between the germline ends. This CDR3 contains 14 residues. In DNA form, the CDR3 reads TGTGCCAGCAGTTTATCAGACAGTTACACTGAAGCTTTCTTT. This codes for CASSLSDSYTEAFF.

This chain connects TRBV6-1 to TRBJ2-1; perhaps TRBD1 as D (6 bases). V gave up 6 bases and J gave up 5 bases, with 11 bases separating them. Germline V gene lookup returns CDR1 MNHNS and CDR2 SASEGT. The CDR3 extends over 13 amino acids. The CDR3 reads CASRPPGDNEQFF. CDR3 coding DNA: TGTGCCAGCAGGCCCCCAGGGGACAATGAGCAGTTCTTC.

V is TRBV27 and J is TRBJ1-1; D is unclear. The V end lost 7 bases, the J end lost 4 bases, and 16 bases lay between the germline ends. Germline V lookup: CDR1 MNHEY, CDR2 SMNVEV (reference sequence). The CDR3 consists of 14 residues. The CDR3, as DNA: TGTGCCAGCACCGTTCGGAGAGAGAGCACTGAAGCTTTCTTT. It codes for CASTVRRESTEAFF.

V gene TRBV2 combines with J gene TRBJ1-2; D gene ambiguous. The CDR3 runs 12 residues. Germline CDR1 is SNHLY and CDR2 is FYNNEI. Trimming pared 3 bases from V and 7 bases from J, leaving 9 bases between. The CDR3 region is CASSEWRTGYTF. CDR3 nucleotides: TGTGCCAGCAGTGAGTGGAGAACTGGCTACACCTTC.

The chain links TRBV6-2 or TRBV6-3 to TRBJ2-3; the match to TRBD2 covers 11 bases. This CDR3 is 15 amino acids long. Trimming removed 6 bases from V and 4 bases from J; junction bases left unmatched: 6. The germline gives CDR1 MNHEY, CDR2 SVGEGT. CDR3 residues: CASSLAGGSPDTQYF. CDR3 DNA: TGTGCCAGCAGCTTAGCGGGAGGGTCCCCAGATACGCAGTATTTT.

The chain is built from TRBV6-2 or TRBV6-3 and TRBJ2-5; TRBD2 aligns across 16 bases. Trimming cost V 5 bases and J 1 base; bases outside gene matches: 10. The CDR3 spans 19 residues. The germline gives CDR1 MNHEY, CDR2 SVGEGT. CDR3 in DNA: TGTGCCAGCAGTCGGGGACCGGGACTAGCGGGAGGGACCCAAGAGACCCAGTACTTC. Its translation is CASSRGPGLAGGTQETQYF.

V gene TRBV9 combines with J gene TRBJ2-6; 7 bases line up with TRBD1. J lost 2 bases, V lost 4 bases, and 9 bases had no gene match. This CDR3 contains 17 residues. Germline CDR1 SGDLS, CDR2 YYNGEE. The DNA of the CDR3 is TGTGCCAGCAGCATCGGACAGGATCATACTGGGGCCAACGTCCTGACTTTC. This translates into CASSIGQDHTGANVLTF.

J is TRBJ2-3 and V is TRBV19, with D maybe TRBD1 (5 bases). Trimming stripped 6 bases from V and 6 bases from J, with 10 bases between. CDR1 and CDR2 (germline): LNHDA, SQIVND (reference sequence). CDR3 length equals 12 residues. DNA of the CDR3: TGTGCCAGTAGGCAGTCAGGGGATACGCAGTATTTT. It encodes CASRQSGDTQYF.

The CDR3 sequence is CASSLDARGYEQYF. DNA of the CDR3: TGCGCCAGCAGCTTGGATGCCAGGGGTTACGAGCAGTACTTC. The chain recombines TRBV5-1 with TRBJ2-7; D is perhaps TRBD1 (6 bases). Per germline, CDR1 SGHRS and CDR2 YFSETQ. This CDR3 is 14 amino acids long. V was cut by 0 bases and J by 4 bases, with 11 bases left in between.

This rearrangement joins TRBV24-1 to TRBJ2-1; 9 nucleotides match TRBD1. This CDR3 spans 16 amino acids. Germline trimming cut 1 base from V and 9 bases from J; bases unmatched to any gene: 9. In germline, CDR1 is KGHDR, CDR2 SFDVKD. CDR3 region: CATSDFGGQGSREQFF. For the CDR3, the DNA is TGTGCCACCAGTGATTTTGGGGGACAGGGTAGTCGTGAGCAGTTCTTC.

This sequence joins TRBV5-4 and TRBJ2-7, with a weak D call TRBD2 (5 bases). CDR1 and CDR2 (germline): SGHNT, YYREEE (reference sequence). The V end lost 4 bases, the J end lost 4 bases, and 15 bases lay between the germline ends. The length of the CDR3 is 14 residues. DNA for the CDR3: TGTGCCAGCAGCCCCGGTGGAGGAGTTTACGAGCAGTACTTC. As protein: CASSPGGGVYEQYF.

The J gene is TRBJ2-7, the V gene TRBV12-3 or TRBV12-4, with TRBD1 as a possible D gene (5 bases). The CDR3 covers 12 residues. Trimming shortened V by 1 base and J by 5 bases, and 6 bases separated the two germline ends. The CDR3 DNA is TGTGCCAGCAGTTTAGAGGGGAACGAGCAGTACTTC. Translation gives CASSLEGNEQYF.

This chain links TRBV18 with TRBJ2-2; D is possibly TRBD2 (6 bases). V dropped 3 bases and J dropped 7 bases, with 15 bases sitting between them. Looked up from germline, CDR1 is KGHSH and CDR2 is LQKENI. CDR3 length: 15 residues. Here the CDR3 DNA reads TGTGCCAGCTCACCCCCTCCGGGGGTGGTCGGGGAGCTGTTTTTT. It specifies CASSPPPGVVGELFF.

This rearrangement joins TRBV28 to TRBJ2-7; 7 positions agree with TRBD1. Per germline, CDR1 MDHEN and CDR2 SYDVKM. This CDR3 has 13 amino acids. Losses at the gene ends were 8 bases for V and 5 bases for J; bases not matched to a gene: 9. CDR3 nucleotide sequence: TGTGCCAGCCGGGCGACAGGGCAGCACGAGCAGTACTTC. Residues: CASRATGQHEQYF.

The rearrangement uses TRBV18 and TRBJ2-5; the match to TRBD1 covers 9 bases. Unmatched junction bases numbered 7, after V lost 6 bases and J lost 5 bases. Per the germline V gene, CDR1 is KGHSH and CDR2 is LQKENI. The CDR3 extends over 14 amino acids. The CDR3 DNA sequence: TGTGCCAGCTCGCTTACAGGGGGCCATGAGACCCAGTACTTC. This gives the protein CASSLTGGHETQYF.

The genes are TRBV7-3 and TRBJ2-2; the match to TRBD1 covers 8 bases. This CDR3 has 15 residues. CDR1 and CDR2 from the germline V gene are SGHTA and FQGTGA. The V gene end was trimmed by 5 bases and the J gene end by 2 bases; junction bases not matched to a gene: 4. The CDR3 loop is CASSRTGGNTGELFF. CDR3 in DNA: TGTGCCAGCAGCCGAACAGGGGGAAACACCGGGGAGCTGTTTTTT.

The chain has TRBV7-2 and TRBJ1-2; D call uncertain. CDR1 is SGHTA, CDR2 FQGNSA, per germline. This CDR3 is built from 12 residues. V was trimmed by 5 bases and J by 8 bases, leaving 12 bases between them. The CDR3 here is CASSQESRGYTF. The CDR3 DNA reads TGTGCCAGCAGCCAAGAGTCACGGGGCTACACCTTC.

The chain recombines TRBV7-2 with TRBJ2-1; 12 bases match TRBD2. The CDR3 consists of 17 residues. With V trimmed by 4 bases and J by 1 base, 5 bases remained unmatched. The V gene's germline CDR1 is SGHTA and CDR2 FQGNSA. The CDR3 loop reads CASSSPSGRGSYNEQFF. In DNA form, the CDR3 reads TGTGCCAGCAGCTCCCCTAGCGGGAGGGGATCCTACAATGAGCAGTTCTTC.

The chain uses TRBV14 and TRBJ2-2; 10 bases line up with TRBD1. V dropped 3 bases and J dropped 4; count of bases not matched to a gene: 2. The germline V gene has CDR1 SGHDN and CDR2 FVKESK. The CDR3 is made up of 15 amino acids. DNA of the CDR3: TGTGCCAGCAGCCAGTGGACAGGGGGCACCGGGGAGCTGTTTTTT. Translation: CASSQWTGGTGELFF.

The V and J genes are TRBV5-6 and TRBJ1-4, with a tentative D call TRBD1 (5 bases). Germline CDR1 is SGHDT and CDR2 is YYEEEE. Trimming took 4 bases from V and 6 from J, leaving 16 bases between them. CDR3 length: 15 residues. CDR3 nucleotide sequence: TGTGCCAGCAGCCAACTGCACGGGGGGGATGAAAAACTGTTTTTT. This encodes CASSQLHGGDEKLFF.

The table lists this clone with a count of one. The rearrangement joins TRBV19 to TRBJ2-1; 12 bases line up with TRBD2. J lost 10 bases, V lost 4 bases, and 11 bases had no gene match. The CDR3 sequence is 16 residues long. CDR1 LNHDA and CDR2 SQIVND come from the germline V gene (reference sequence). The CDR3 sequence: CASSTMTSGSGWEQFF. Written as DNA, the CDR3 is TGTGCCAGTAGTACCATGACTAGCGGGAGTGGGTGGGAGCAGTTCTTC.

The V gene is TRBV29-1, the J gene TRBJ2-5; 14 bases line up with TRBD2. The J segment lost 4 bases and the V segment lost 4 bases, leaving 5 bases of the junction unmatched. CDR1 is SQVTM, CDR2 ANQGSEA, per germline. The CDR3 contains 15 residues. The CDR3 sequence: CSVAGLAGVGETQYF. For the CDR3, the DNA is TGCAGCGTTGCGGGACTAGCGGGAGTGGGAGAGACCCAGTACTTC.

A remark on this clone: One end of the junction is discordant with germline, which a read error may explain. The rearrangement uses TRBV14 and TRBJ2-7; D may be TRBD1 (6 bases). CDR1 and CDR2 from the germline V gene are SGHDN and FVKESK. The CDR3 runs 15 residues. CDR3 sequence: CASSQDMGRTASLDF. The DNA for the CDR3 is TGTGCCAGCAGCCAAGATATGGGGCGGACAGCTTCCTTAGACTTC.

The rearrangement uses TRBV28 and TRBJ1-5; TRBD1 might be the D (6 bases). Germline V gene sequence: CDR1 MDHEN, CDR2 SYDVKM. CDR3 length: 13 residues. Trimming stripped 2 bases from V and 11 bases from J, with 13 bases between. This CDR3 is CASSLPRGTTQHF. The CDR3 DNA reads TGTGCCAGCAGTTTACCCAGGGGTACGACCCAGCATTTT. The whole variable domain, remainder taken from reference TRBV28 and TRBJ1-5, is DVKVTQSSRYLVKRTGEKVFLECVQDMDHENMFWYRQDPGLGLRLIYFSYDVKMKEKGDIPEGYSVSREKKERFSLILESASTNQTSMYLCASSLPRGTTQHFGDGTRLSIL.